The 23 T cell receptor beta chains in this list originate from one sample, sequenced in a study of T cell changes during pregnancy in multiple sclerosis. Assay: immunoSEQ multiplex PCR; the TCRdb copy retains only in-frame clones and omits some. The sample holds about 130,000 clones, about 96% seen once. Sequenced here: peripheral blood, sampled after pregnancy. These receptors came from a female donor with multiple sclerosis, enrolled in a pregnancy study.

V and J are TRBV18 and TRBJ1-1; the D is unclear. Germline CDR1 reads KGHSH; CDR2 reads LQKENI. The CDR3 length is 14 residues. Trimming removed 3 bases from V and 2 bases from J, with 10 bases in between. The CDR3 DNA follows: TGTGCCAGCTCACCGGAGAAGCTTAACACTGAAGCTTTCTTT. Translation: CASSPEKLNTEAFF.

This clone has just a few counts. J is TRBJ1-1 and V is TRBV28, with no clear D. Germline loops: CDR1 MDHEN, CDR2 SYDVKM. The V end lost 7 bases, the J end lost 1 base, and 7 bases lay between the germline ends. The CDR3 is made up of 12 amino acids. The CDR3: CASTVGNTEAFF. Written as DNA, the CDR3 is TGTGCCAGCACGGTTGGGAACACTGAAGCTTTCTTT.

The chain carries TRBV19 and TRBJ2-4, with 7 bases lining up with TRBD1. There are 15 residues in the CDR3. Germline values: CDR1 LNHDA, CDR2 SQIVND (reference sequence). V was pared by 7 bases and J by 13 bases, with 19 bases of the junction left unmatched. CDR3 in amino acids: CASKPRDSGTLGQYF. The CDR3 nucleotides read TGTGCCAGTAAGCCCCGGGACAGTGGTACTTTGGGCCAGTACTTC.

The rearrangement joins TRBV25-1 to TRBJ2-1, with 7 bases identical to TRBD2. Germline trimming cut 2 bases from V and 3 bases from J; bases unmatched to any gene: 7. Germline lookup yields CDR1 MGHDK and CDR2 SYGVNS. CDR3 length: 16 residues. CDR3 residues: CASSELGSGLYNEQFF. The CDR3 nucleotides are TGTGCCAGCAGTGAACTGGGTAGCGGGCTCTACAATGAGCAGTTCTTC.

This clone has a single count. The chain links TRBV7-9 to TRBJ2-7; 12 nucleotides agree with TRBD2. Looked up from germline, CDR1 is SEHNR and CDR2 is FQNEAQ (reference sequence). Germline trimming cut 4 bases from V and 9 bases from J; bases unmatched to any gene: 19. There are 18 residues in the CDR3. The CDR3 is CASSSPKEGLAGEQGQYF. CDR3 nucleotides: TGTGCCAGCAGCTCACCCAAGGAGGGACTAGCGGGCGAGCAGGGGCAGTACTTC.

The chain combines TRBV7-8 with TRBJ2-7; D is unresolved. The germline V gene has CDR1 SGHVS and CDR2 FQNEAQ. V lost 0 bases and J lost 0, with 6 bases in between. The CDR3 is 14 residues long. The CDR3 loop reads CASSLAASSYEQYF. For the CDR3, the DNA is TGTGCCAGCAGCTTAGCTGCGAGCTCCTACGAGCAGTACTTC.

The chain employs TRBV7-6 and TRBJ1-5, with TRBD1 matching over 7 bases. From germline, CDR1 is SGHVS and CDR2 FNYEAQ. The CDR3 is 15 residues long. The junction had 0 bases not matched to a gene; V was cut back by 0 bases and J by 1 base. This CDR3 is CASSLATGSNQPQHF. In DNA, the CDR3 is TGTGCCAGCAGCTTAGCGACAGGGAGCAATCAGCCCCAGCATTTT. The full variable domain, completed using reference TRBV7-6 and TRBJ1-5, is GAGVSQSPRYKVTKRGQDVALRCDPISGHVSLYWYRQALGQGPEFLTYFNYEAQQDKSGLPNDRFSAERPEGSISTLTIQRTEQRDSAMYRCASSLATGSNQPQHFGDGTRLSIL.

This chain joins TRBV28 and TRBJ2-3, with 7 nucleotides matching TRBD1. V gave up 10 bases and J gave up 0 bases; unmatched junction bases: 13. The CDR3 is made up of 16 amino acids. Germline V gene sequence: CDR1 MDHEN, CDR2 SYDVKM. The CDR3, as DNA: TGTGCCACGATAGAGGGGGCGGCCCATAGCACAGATACGCAGTATTTT. Protein sequence: CATIEGAAHSTDTQYF.

The rearrangement joins TRBV27 to TRBJ1-1, with no clear D. Trimming stripped 2 bases from V and 0 bases from J, with 7 bases between. The CDR3 loop spans 14 amino acids. From germline, CDR1 is MNHEY and CDR2 SMNVEV (reference sequence). CDR3 region: CASSLGGMNTEAFF. DNA for the CDR3: TGTGCCAGCAGTTTAGGCGGCATGAACACTGAAGCTTTCTTT.

This chain uses TRBV5-6 with TRBJ2-3, with TRBD1 matching 7 bases. The CDR3 loop spans 16 amino acids. The V and J ends lost 5 bases and 0 bases, in that order; junction bases with no gene match: 9. From germline, CDR1 is SGHDT and CDR2 YYEEEE. This CDR3 is CASSWGTAPSTDTQYF. DNA for the CDR3: TGTGCCAGCAGTTGGGGGACAGCCCCAAGCACAGATACGCAGTATTTT.

The J gene is TRBJ2-2, the V gene TRBV15, with 7 bases lining up with TRBD1. Germline V gene sequence: CDR1 LNHNV, CDR2 YYDKDF (reference sequence). Losses at the gene ends were 5 bases for V and 1 base for J; bases not matched to a gene: 7. This CDR3 is built from 16 residues. Written as DNA, the CDR3 is TGTGCCACCAGCGGGGCCGGGACAGTGAACACCGGGGAGCTGTTTTTT. Encoded protein: CATSGAGTVNTGELFF.

CDR3 sequence (DNA): TGTGCCAGCAGCCCTTCCGGCGCGGGTACTGAAGCTTTCTTT. Its protein product is CASSPSGAGTEAFF. The chain combines TRBV9 with TRBJ1-1; D gene uncertain. Germline CDR1 SGDLS, CDR2 YYNGEE. V was clipped by 4 bases and J by 5 bases, with 15 bases between them. The CDR3 totals 14 residues.

The chain has TRBV5-6 and TRBJ1-5, with 8 bases fitting TRBD1. Trimming removed 4 bases from V and 3 bases from J; junction bases left unmatched: 12. CDR1 is SGHDT and CDR2 is YYEEEE in the germline V gene. The CDR3 has 17 amino acids. The CDR3 sequence is CASSAWTGMSPNQPQHF. The CDR3 nucleotides are TGTGCCAGCAGCGCCTGGACAGGGATGAGCCCCAATCAGCCCCAGCATTTT. Combining the CDR3 with reference TRBV5-6 and TRBJ1-5 gives the whole variable domain DAGVTQSPTHLIKTRGQQVTLRCSPKSGHDTVSWYQQALGQGPQFIFQYYEEEERQRGNFPDRFSGHQFPNYSSELNVNALLLGDSALYLCASSAWTGMSPNQPQHFGDGTRLSIL.

The J gene is TRBJ2-7, the V gene TRBV30; the match to TRBD1 covers 9 bases. This CDR3 comprises 14 residues. Germline CDR1 GTSNPN, CDR2 SVGIG (reference sequence). The ends lost 3 bases at V and 2 bases at J; junction bases unmatched: 5. The CDR3 region is CAWRRDRVPYEQYF. CDR3 DNA sequence: TGTGCCTGGAGGCGGGACAGGGTCCCCTACGAGCAGTACTTC.

The chain links TRBV6-5 to TRBJ2-7; a possible D gene is TRBD1 (6 bases). CDR3 length equals 15 residues. V lost 0 bases, J lost 4 bases, and 13 bases lay in between. Germline V gives CDR1 MNHEY, CDR2 SVGAGI. The CDR3 DNA reads TGTGCCAGCAGTTACTCTGGCAGGGGATTTTACGAGCAGTACTTC. Translated: CASSYSGRGFYEQYF.

The chain links TRBV5-6 to TRBJ2-6; no clear D gene. The CDR3 sequence is 17 residues long. Germline V lookup: CDR1 SGHDT, CDR2 YYEEEE. The V end lost 5 bases, the J end lost 0 bases, and 15 bases lay between the germline ends. The CDR3 protein is CASRQLLGSSGANVLTF. DNA for the CDR3: TGTGCCAGCAGACAACTTCTGGGCAGCTCTGGGGCCAACGTCCTGACTTTC.

The chain joins TRBV5-1 to TRBJ2-5; D is ambiguous. V was trimmed by 0 bases and J by 4 bases, leaving 10 bases between them. This CDR3 comprises 14 residues. Germline V CDR1 and CDR2: SGHRS, YFSETQ. This chain's CDR3 is CASSLDSTRETQYF. For the CDR3, the DNA is TGCGCCAGCAGCTTGGACAGTACCCGAGAGACCCAGTACTTC.

The rearrangement uses TRBV11-2 and TRBJ1-1; TRBD1 is a possible D gene (5 bases). Trimming cost V 1 base and J 4 bases, with 13 bases left between them. Per the germline V gene, CDR1 is SGHAT and CDR2 is FQNNGV. The CDR3 length is 15 residues. CDR3 nucleotides: TGTGCCAGCAGCTTAGGATGGGCGGGGGGCACTGAAGCTTTCTTT. Protein product: CASSLGWAGGTEAFF.

The chain has TRBV21-1 and TRBJ2-3; the DNA was not used to check the table's D call, TRBD1. TRBV21-1 is noted as a pseudogene. There are 17 residues in the CDR3. The CDR3 nucleotides read TGTGCCAGCAGCGCCCAGGACAGGGTGGCTTCCACAGATACGCAGTATTTT. It translates to CASSAQDRVASTDTQYF.

This chain connects TRBV7-9 to TRBJ2-1; D uncertain. V was trimmed by 5 bases and J by 5 bases, leaving 16 bases between them. The germline gives CDR1 SEHNR, CDR2 FQNEAQ (reference sequence). CDR3 length equals 15 residues. CDR3 in amino acids: CASSPPGTTHNEQFF. In DNA, the CDR3 is TGTGCCAGCAGCCCACCCGGAACTACGCACAATGAGCAGTTCTTC.

The chain uses TRBV5-1 and TRBJ2-7; TRBD1 might be the D (6 bases). The length of the CDR3 is 14 residues. V gave up 5 bases and J gave up 0 bases, with 12 bases separating them. Per germline, CDR1 SGHRS and CDR2 YFSETQ. The CDR3 loop is CASRGDTSSYEQYF. The CDR3 bases are TGCGCCAGCAGGGGGGACACCTCCTCCTACGAGCAGTACTTC.

The rearrangement links TRBV19 to TRBJ1-2; 7 bases match TRBD1. Trimming took 6 bases from V and 8 from J; bases not matched to a gene: 6. Germline CDR1 LNHDA, CDR2 SQIVND (reference sequence). This CDR3 is 12 amino acids long. The CDR3 sequence: CASREGARGYTF. The CDR3 coding sequence is TGTGCCAGTAGAGAGGGGGCGAGGGGCTACACCTTC.

This clone occurred once. This chain uses TRBV5-5 with TRBJ1-4; tentative D call: TRBD1 (5 bases). The germline V gene has CDR1 SGHKS and CDR2 YYEKEE (reference sequence). The CDR3 consists of 14 residues. Trimming pared 2 bases from V and 7 bases from J, leaving 12 bases between. CDR3: CASSFRQGGEKLFF. The CDR3 nucleotides read TGTGCCAGCAGCTTCAGGCAGGGAGGTGAAAAACTGTTTTTT.